This T cell receptor (beta chain) was observed in a study of Ad26.COV2.S vaccination and SARS-CoV-2 variants. At the level of the study: A participant enrolled in the COV1001 Ad26.COV2.S trial arm provided the sample.

This CDR3 has 13 amino acids. V lost 5 bases and J 5 bases, leaving 12 bases between the germline ends. CDR1 and CDR2 from the germline V gene are SGHAT and FQDESV (reference sequence). Generated by immunoSEQ multiplex PCR, the TCRdb table keeps only in-frame clones and is missing some. The table records 250,000 or so clones, around 88% of them present only once. Treatment defined: around 19 received Ad26.COV2.S at low or high dose, single or two shots; about 5 received placebo; per-sample allocation not given. Material that was analyzed had been drawn on day 63 after the first vaccine or placebo injection. Boston hosted the donor, who was an adult aged 18-55 years.

The gene calls are TRBV11-1 and TRBJ1-1, with D possibly being TRBD1 (5 bases). Sample: peripheral blood, taken in a trial of Ad26.COV2.S vaccine versus placebo. The receptor was derived from a person between 18 and 65 years old who received the Ad26.COV2.S COVID-19 vaccine or a placebo. The CDR3 DNA reads as TGTGCCAGCAGCCCAGGGATTGGGACTGAAGCTTTCTTT. This translates into CASSPGIGTEAFF. Combining the CDR3 with reference TRBV11-1 and TRBJ1-1 gives the whole variable domain EAEVAQSPRYKITEKSQAVAFWCDPISGHATLYWYRQILGQGPELLVQFQDESVVDDSQLPKDRFSAERLKGVDSTLKIQPAELGDSAMYLCASSPGIGTEAFFGQGTRLTVV.